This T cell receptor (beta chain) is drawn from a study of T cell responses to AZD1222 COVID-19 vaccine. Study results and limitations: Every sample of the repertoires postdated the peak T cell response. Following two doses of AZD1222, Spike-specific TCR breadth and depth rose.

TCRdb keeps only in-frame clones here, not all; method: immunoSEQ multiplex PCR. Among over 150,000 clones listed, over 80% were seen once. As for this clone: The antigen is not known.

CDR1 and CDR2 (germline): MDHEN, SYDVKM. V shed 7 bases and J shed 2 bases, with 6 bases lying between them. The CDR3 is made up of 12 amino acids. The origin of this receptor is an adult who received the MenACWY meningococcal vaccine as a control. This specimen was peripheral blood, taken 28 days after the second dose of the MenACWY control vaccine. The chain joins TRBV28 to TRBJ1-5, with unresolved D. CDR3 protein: CASTTGNQPQHF. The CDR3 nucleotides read TGTGCCAGCACAACAGGCAATCAGCCCCAGCATTTT.